The 32 T cell receptor beta chains below all came from one sample that was sequenced in a study of regulatory T cells in long-lasting Graves disease. Building of the TCR beta libraries involved iRepertoire HTBI primers and Arm-PCR of CDR3 regions. MiXCR, run by TCRdb on the multiplex PCR reads, gives a single entry per CDR3 protein. In the table there are around 400,000 distinct CDR3 sequences, 15% of which are singletons. Time point specified: newly diagnosed GD, antithyroid drugs for less than 3 months. From RNA extracted from PBMCs, the TCR library was made. Another study also made use of these data, one on T cells in Graves' hyperthyroidism and ophthalmopathy.

The source was peripheral blood mononuclear cells (PBMCs), collected at new diagnosis, from a patient treated with antithyroid drugs. These receptors were taken from a woman aged 40 to 49 with Graves disease.

This clonotype was seen at least ten times. The chain is built from TRBV12-3 or TRBV12-4 and TRBJ2-6; D gene uncertain. V was cut by 5 bases and J by 3 bases, with 8 bases left in between. This CDR3 region has 14 residues. The CDR3 is CASSSFGGANVLTF. The CDR3 DNA follows: TGTGCCAGCAGTAGCTTCGGTGGGGCCAACGTCCTGACTTTC.

This clonotype turned up a few times. The chain has TRBV6-2 or TRBV6-3 and TRBJ1-1; possibly TRBD1 for D (5 bases). Per the germline V gene, CDR1 is MNHEY and CDR2 is SVGEGT. The CDR3 runs to 13 residues. V was trimmed by 2 bases and J by 4 bases, leaving 8 bases between them. CDR3 sequence (DNA): TGTGCCAGCAGTTACGATACAGGCACTGAAGCTTTCTTT. This gives the protein CASSYDTGTEAFF.

This clonotype was seen ten or more times. V is TRBV28 and J is TRBJ2-7; possibly TRBD1 for D (6 bases). Trimming cost V 2 bases and J 3 bases, with 14 bases left between them. CDR3 length: 15 amino acids. Germline V CDR1 and CDR2: MDHEN, SYDVKM. CDR3 in amino acids: CASSLRGRGNYEQYF. The CDR3 DNA sequence: TGTGCCAGCAGTTTACGGGGCAGGGGTAACTACGAGCAGTACTTC. The full variable domain, in which reference TRBV28 and TRBJ2-7 provide the parts outside the CDR3, is DVKVTQSSRYLVKRTGEKVFLECVQDMDHENMFWYRQDPGLGLRLIYFSYDVKMKEKGDIPEGYSVSREKKERFSLILESASTNQTSMYLCASSLRGRGNYEQYFGPGTRLTVT.

This chain uses TRBV27 with TRBJ2-7; possibly TRBD1 for D (5 bases). Trimming pared 2 bases from V and 2 bases from J, leaving 10 bases between. This CDR3 is built from 14 residues. Germline loops: CDR1 MNHEY, CDR2 SMNVEV (reference sequence). This chain's CDR3 is CASSLPDKTYEQYF. In nucleotides, the CDR3 is TGTGCCAGCAGTTTACCGGACAAGACCTACGAGCAGTACTTC.

There are many counts of this clonotype. This sequence joins TRBV12-3 or TRBV12-4 and TRBJ2-7; maybe TRBD2 (7 bases). The V and J ends lost 9 bases and 3 bases respectively, with 18 bases between them. This CDR3 is 14 amino acids long. The CDR3 DNA reads as TGTGCCAGTAGATTGGGGGGGCGCCTCTACGAGCAGTACTTC. As protein: CASRLGGRLYEQYF.

With regard to this clonotype: A much larger clone differs by one base, so this may be a read error. The V and J genes are TRBV13 and TRBJ1-1, with D unresolved. Trimming took 7 bases from V and 8 from J, leaving 23 bases between them. The germline V gene encodes CDR1 PRHDT and CDR2 FYEKMQ (reference sequence). The CDR3 runs to 15 residues. CDR3 residues: CASNYILQAQAEAFF. CDR3 DNA sequence: TGTGCCAGCAACTACATCCTACAAGCTCAGGCGGAAGCTTTCTTT.

This clonotype was observed a handful of times. The genes are TRBV5-1 and TRBJ1-4, with D unresolved. The J call may be in error: the DNA end matches TRBJ1-6 better. CDR3 size: 15 residues. Germline V gene sequence: CDR1 SGHRS, CDR2 YFSETQ. The CDR3 sequence is CASSLEVAGNSPLHF. The CDR3 DNA reads as TGCGCCAGCAGCTTGGAGGTCGCGGGAAATTCACCCCTCCACTTT.

The chain is built from TRBV28 and TRBJ1-5, with a tentative D call TRBD1 (5 bases). The ends were cut back, 2 bases at V and 2 bases at J, with 10 bases in the middle. The CDR3 runs 15 residues. Per the germline V gene, CDR1 is MDHEN and CDR2 is SYDVKM. The CDR3 sequence: CASSLEGSGNQPQHF. CDR3 DNA sequence: TGTGCCAGCAGTTTAGAGGGGTCGGGCAATCAGCCCCAGCATTTT.

This clonotype was observed many times. CDR3 bases: TGTGCCAGCAGCTTAGTGTTATCAATGGCCTACGAGCAGTACTTC. It yields the protein CASSLVLSMAYEQYF. The chain recombines TRBV7-2 with TRBJ2-7; no clear D gene. CDR3 size: 15 residues. V was cut by 1 base and J by 2 bases, with 12 bases left in between. Germline V lookup: CDR1 SGHTA, CDR2 FQGNSA. Together with reference TRBV7-2 and TRBJ2-7, the CDR3 gives the full variable domain: GAGVSQSPSNKVTEKGKDVELRCDPISGHTALYWYRQSLGQGLEFLIYFQGNSAPDKSGLPSDRFSAERTGGSVSTLTIQRTQQEDSAVYLCASSLVLSMAYEQYFGPGTRLTVT.

This clonotype was detected a few times. A read error may explain this, as a much larger clone is one base away. The genes are TRBV7-3 and TRBJ1-2; perhaps TRBD1 as D (5 bases). The CDR3 runs 13 residues. V shed 5 bases and J shed 4 bases, with 11 bases lying between them. Germline V gene sequence: CDR1 SGHTA, CDR2 FQGTGA. The CDR3 DNA sequence: TGTGCCAGCAGCCCCGACAGCGGCTATGGCTACACCTTC. Protein: CASSPDSGYGYTF.

This clonotype turned up a few times. The chain employs TRBV7-9 and TRBJ1-4, with unresolved D. The CDR3 covers 16 residues. Germline values: CDR1 SEHNR, CDR2 FQNEAQ (reference sequence). V gave up 1 base and J gave up 7 bases, with 16 bases separating them. The CDR3 nucleotides read TGTGCCAGCAGCTTAGATACGACCGGGCTTTTTGAAAAACTGTTTTTT. Amino acids: CASSLDTTGLFEKLFF.

About this clonotype itself: An end of the junction does not agree with germline; a read error may underlie this. The V gene is TRBV7-9, the J gene TRBJ2-5; the D is unclear. The CDR3 consists of 11 residues. CDR1 is SEHNR and CDR2 is FQNEAQ in the germline V gene (reference sequence). CDR3 loop: CTSLIGETQYF. The CDR3 region has the DNA TGTACCAGCCTTATTGGGGAGACCCAGTACTTC.

This clonotype was recorded at least ten times. The chain is built from TRBV10-3 and TRBJ2-5; the D is unclear. The CDR3 contains 13 residues. Between the trimmed V and J ends, which lost 0 bases and 4 bases, there was a span of 6 bases. CDR1 and CDR2 (germline): ENHRY, SYGVKD. The CDR3 protein is CAISESDGETQYF. Here the CDR3 DNA reads TGTGCCATCAGTGAGTCTGACGGAGAGACCCAGTACTTC.

This clonotype turned up a few times. CDR3 in DNA: TGCAGTGCTAGAGATTACACGGGAGGGGGGTACAATGAGCAGTTCTTC. It translates to CSARDYTGGGYNEQFF. The genes are TRBV20-1 and TRBJ2-1; TRBD2 aligns across 8 bases. Germline assignment: CDR1 DFQATT and CDR2 SNEGSKA (reference sequence). Trimming took 0 bases from V and 4 from J; bases not matched to a gene: 8. The CDR3 has 16 amino acids.

This clonotype was detected many times. V gene TRBV11-2 combines with J gene TRBJ1-6; 7 positions match TRBD1. V was pared by 8 bases and J by 6 bases, with 10 bases of the junction left unmatched. From germline, CDR1 is SGHAT and CDR2 FQNNGV. This CDR3 contains 15 residues. CDR3 in DNA: TGTGCCAGCCTTGATACAGGGGACCTTAATTCACCCCTCCACTTT. Protein sequence: CASLDTGDLNSPLHF.

The J gene is TRBJ2-5, the V gene TRBV7-6; TRBD2 aligns across 12 bases. The J segment lost 0 bases and the V segment lost 3 bases, leaving 14 bases of the junction unmatched. Germline V gene sequence: CDR1 SGHVS, CDR2 FNYEAQ. There are 20 residues in the CDR3. This CDR3 is CASSFTAVGTSGRYQETQYF. The CDR3 DNA reads TGTGCCAGCAGCTTCACCGCCGTGGGGACTAGCGGGCGGTACCAAGAGACCCAGTACTTC.

This clonotype came up many times. The V gene is TRBV6-5, the J gene TRBJ2-7; TRBD1 might be the D (9 bases). This CDR3 spans 18 amino acids. Germline V gene data show CDR1 as MNHEY and CDR2 as SVGAGI. V was shortened by 2 bases and J by 3 bases, with 23 bases between the two germline ends. In DNA, the CDR3 is TGTGCCAGCAGTTACAACAGGGGGCTGGTAGCGGGACTCTACGAGCAGTACTTC. This gives the protein CASSYNRGLVAGLYEQYF.

CDR3 in amino acids: CASSTKREMGADTQYF. CDR3 DNA: TGTGCCAGCAGCACAAAGCGGGAAATGGGTGCAGATACGCAGTATTTT. This chain links TRBV6-2 or TRBV6-3 with TRBJ2-3; the match to TRBD2 covers 7 bases. CDR1 MNHEY and CDR2 SVGEGT come from the germline V gene. There are 16 residues in the CDR3. With 6 bases clipped from V and 4 bases from J, the junction kept 13 bases outside the gene matches.

This clonotype has a count of ten or more. The chain uses TRBV20-1 and TRBJ1-5; the D gene is possibly TRBD1 (6 bases). Deletions cut 6 bases from V and 4 bases from J, with 16 bases between. The CDR3 is 14 residues long. Germline V CDR1 and CDR2: DFQATT, SNEGSKA (reference sequence). CDR3 sequence reads: CSASQGGHNQPQHF. CDR3 DNA sequence: TGCAGTGCATCACAGGGAGGGCATAATCAGCCCCAGCATTTT.

This clonotype was seen ten or more times. This rearrangement joins TRBV12-3 or TRBV12-4 to TRBJ2-5; TRBD1 might be the D (5 bases). This CDR3 region has 13 residues. The V end was cut by 0 bases, the J end by 5 bases, with 7 bases between. Here the CDR3 reads CASSLARDETQYF. The CDR3 nucleotides are TGTGCCAGCAGTTTAGCCAGGGATGAGACCCAGTACTTC.

This clonotype was observed a handful of times. This rearrangement joins TRBV29-1 to TRBJ2-7; D may be TRBD2 (5 bases). V was clipped by 7 bases and J by 2 bases, with 12 bases between them. CDR1 and CDR2 (germline): SQVTM, ANQGSEA. The CDR3 runs to 12 residues. Written as DNA, the CDR3 is TGCAGCGCCTGGACTGGTCCCTACGAGCAGTACTTC. It translates to CSAWTGPYEQYF.

This clonotype was found many times. This chain joins TRBV20-1 and TRBJ2-3, with 8 bases lining up with TRBD2. Trimming at V came to 1 base and at J to 0 bases, leaving 3 bases not matched to a gene. Germline V gene lookup returns CDR1 DFQATT and CDR2 SNEGSKA (reference sequence). The CDR3 is 15 residues long. In nucleotides, the CDR3 is TGCAGTGCTAGAGTAACTAGCGGTAGCACAGATACGCAGTATTTT. It codes for CSARVTSGSTDTQYF.

This clonotype has a count of ten or more. CDR3 bases: TGTGCCAGCAGCCCCCCTACAGGTTTCGGGACAGATACGCAGTATTTT. Protein: CASSPPTGFGTDTQYF. The J gene is TRBJ2-3, the V gene TRBV12-3 or TRBV12-4; D is possibly TRBD1 (5 bases). V was clipped by 6 bases and J by 3 bases, with 19 bases between them. This CDR3 is built from 16 residues.

To note about this clonotype: A read error may explain this, as a much larger clone is one base away. The chain employs TRBV27 and TRBJ2-2; 10 bases fit TRBD1. This CDR3 comprises 15 residues. Germline assignment: CDR1 MNHEY and CDR2 SMNVEV (reference sequence). J gave up 3 bases and V 6 bases, and 4 bases lay outside the gene matches. The CDR3 protein is CASRRGTGDTGELFF. In nucleotides, the CDR3 is TGTGCCAGCAGGCGCGGGACAGGGGACACCGGGGAGCTGTTTTTT.

This clonotype came up many times. This chain uses TRBV6-2 or TRBV6-3 with TRBJ2-1; TRBD2 agrees at 14 bases. Unmatched junction bases numbered 15, after V lost 2 bases and J lost 3 bases. Per germline, CDR1 MNHEY and CDR2 SVGEGT. This CDR3 region has 21 residues. CDR3 nucleotides: TGTGCCAGCAGTTACGGCTCGCAGTCATGGGGGACTAGCGGGAGCTACAATGAGCAGTTCTTC. It yields the protein CASSYGSQSWGTSGSYNEQFF.

This clonotype was recorded at least ten times. The gene calls are TRBV12-3 or TRBV12-4 and TRBJ1-2, with TRBD1 matching over 10 bases. The junction had 9 bases not matched to a gene; V was cut back by 8 bases and J by 6 bases. The CDR3 consists of 14 residues. In DNA form, the CDR3 reads TGTGCCAGCCACCTTCGACAGGGGGCGGATGGCTACACCTTC. Protein: CASHLRQGADGYTF.

Many counts were recorded for this clonotype. The J gene is TRBJ2-7, the V gene TRBV7-9; D ambiguous. The V end lost 5 bases, the J end lost 6 bases, and 17 bases lay between the germline ends. Germline loops: CDR1 SEHNR, CDR2 FQNEAQ (reference sequence). CDR3 length: 14 residues. CDR3 protein: CASSRTRDQREQYF. The CDR3 DNA reads TGTGCCAGCAGCCGGACCCGCGACCAGCGCGAGCAGTACTTC.

This clonotype was found many times. The chain couples TRBV12-3 or TRBV12-4 to TRBJ1-4, with D possibly being TRBD1 (5 bases). V was pared by 6 bases and J by 4 bases, with 12 bases between. The CDR3 has 14 amino acids. The CDR3 loop reads CASSPRQSNEKLFF. CDR3 bases: TGTGCCAGCAGCCCGAGACAGAGTAATGAAAAACTGTTTTTT.

This clonotype has a handful of counts. The rearrangement links TRBV7-2 to TRBJ1-1; 7 positions match TRBD1. The V segment lost 5 bases and the J segment 1 base; nucleotides outside the gene matches: 4. The germline V gene has CDR1 SGHTA and CDR2 FQGNSA. The CDR3 is 14 residues long. The CDR3 protein is CASSDRDRNTEAFF. The CDR3 DNA sequence: TGTGCCAGCAGCGACCGGGACAGGAACACTGAAGCTTTCTTT.

This clonotype showed up just a few times. Here the CDR3 DNA reads TGCAGTGCTGAGAAAAACTCTGGACTAGCGGGAGAGAATGAGCAGTTCTTC. It codes for CSAEKNSGLAGENEQFF. The chain has TRBV20-1 and TRBJ2-1; TRBD2 matches at 13 bases. Germline assignment: CDR1 DFQATT and CDR2 SNEGSKA (reference sequence). The CDR3 spans 17 residues. With V trimmed by 5 bases and J by 7 bases, 14 bases remained unmatched.

This clonotype occurred many times. This chain links TRBV20-1 with TRBJ2-7; perhaps TRBD2 as D (5 bases). With 6 bases removed from V and 0 bases from J, the gap between germline ends came to 18 bases. Germline CDR1 and CDR2: DFQATT and SNEGSKA (reference sequence). The CDR3 has 15 amino acids. CDR3 nucleotide sequence: TGCAGTGCGACCCCAGCGGCGCAAAGCTCCTACGAGCAGTACTTC. Protein sequence: CSATPAAQSSYEQYF.

This clonotype was counted many times. This sequence joins TRBV27 and TRBJ1-1, with 7 bases identical to TRBD1. Germline V gene data show CDR1 as MNHEY and CDR2 as SMNVEV (reference sequence). The CDR3 consists of 14 residues. Unmatched junction bases numbered 5, after V lost 6 bases and J lost 1 base. This chain's CDR3 is CASSLTGTNTEAFF. The DNA of the CDR3 is TGTGCCAGCAGCCTGACAGGGACGAACACTGAAGCTTTCTTT.